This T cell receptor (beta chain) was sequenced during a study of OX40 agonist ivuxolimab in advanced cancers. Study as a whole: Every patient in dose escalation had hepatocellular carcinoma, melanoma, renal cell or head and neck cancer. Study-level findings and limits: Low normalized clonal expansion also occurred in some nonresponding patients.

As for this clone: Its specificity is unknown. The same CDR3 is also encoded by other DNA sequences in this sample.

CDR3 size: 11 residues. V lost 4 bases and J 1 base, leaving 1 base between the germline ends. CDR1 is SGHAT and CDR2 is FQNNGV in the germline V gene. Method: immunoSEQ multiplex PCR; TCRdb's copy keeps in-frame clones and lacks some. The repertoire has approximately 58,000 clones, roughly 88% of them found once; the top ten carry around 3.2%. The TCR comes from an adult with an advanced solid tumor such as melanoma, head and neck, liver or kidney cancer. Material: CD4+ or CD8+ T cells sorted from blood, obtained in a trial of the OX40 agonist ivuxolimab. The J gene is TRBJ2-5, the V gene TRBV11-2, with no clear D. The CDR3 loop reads CASSSQETQYF. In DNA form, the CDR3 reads TGTGCCAGCAGCTCCCAAGAGACCCAGTACTTC. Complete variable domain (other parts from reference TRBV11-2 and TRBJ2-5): EAGVAQSPRYKIIEKRQSVAFWCNPISGHATLYWYQQILGQGPKLLIQFQNNGVVDDSQLPKDRFSAERLKGVDSTLKIQPAKLEDSAVYLCASSSQETQYFGPGTRLLVL.